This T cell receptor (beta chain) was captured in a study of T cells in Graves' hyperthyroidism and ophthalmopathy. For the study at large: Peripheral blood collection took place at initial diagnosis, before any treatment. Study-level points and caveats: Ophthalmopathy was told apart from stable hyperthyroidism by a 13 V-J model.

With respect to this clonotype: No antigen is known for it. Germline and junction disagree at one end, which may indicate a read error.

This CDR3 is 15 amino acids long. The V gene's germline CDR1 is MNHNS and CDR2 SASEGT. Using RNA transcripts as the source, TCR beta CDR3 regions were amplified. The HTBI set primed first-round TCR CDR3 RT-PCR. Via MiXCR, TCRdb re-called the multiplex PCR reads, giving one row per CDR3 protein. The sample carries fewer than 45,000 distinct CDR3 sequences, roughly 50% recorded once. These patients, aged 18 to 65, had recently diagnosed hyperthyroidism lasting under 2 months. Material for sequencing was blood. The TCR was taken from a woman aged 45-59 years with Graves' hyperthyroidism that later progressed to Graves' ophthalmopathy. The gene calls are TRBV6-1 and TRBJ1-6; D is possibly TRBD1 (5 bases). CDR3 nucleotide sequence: TGTGGCAGCAGTGAAGCAGTTGAGGGGAGTTCACCCCTCCACTTT. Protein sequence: CGSSEAVEGSSPLHF.